The rows below give T cell receptor beta chains drawn from one sample of a study of T cells after yellow fever vaccination. A single record per CDR3 protein comes from TCRdb applying MiXCR to the 5' RACE reads. The table shows hundreds of thousands of distinct CDR3 sequences, with roughly 12% occurring only once. The sequenced sample was PBMCs, obtained on the day of the first yellow fever vaccination. The receptor set was obtained from a man aged 18 to 30 who received the YFV17D yellow fever vaccine. Both conserved end residues are part of each CDR3. Fields, in order: J gene, D gene, V gene, clone size, CDR3 DNA, CDR3 protein. D genes are given only for firm matches. Size values are once, few and many counts, or a class for expanded clones, and some rows have none.

J: TRBJ2-7; D: -; V: TRBV20-1; size: -; DNA: TGCAGTGCTAGTGCAGGTGGACTGCGCTACGAGCAGTACTTC; CDR3: CSASAGGLRYEQYF
J: TRBJ2-2; D: -; V: TRBV18; size: -; DNA: TGTGCCAGCTCAAATAGTACATCGGTTTTCGTAAACACCGGGGAGCTGTTTTTT; CDR3: CASSNSTSVFVNTGELFF
J: TRBJ1-3; D: -; V: TRBV5-6; size: -; DNA: TGTGCCAGCAGCTTGTCGGCGGGACGAAACACCATATATTTT; CDR3: CASSLSAGRNTIYF
J: TRBJ2-3; D: -; V: TRBV7-6; size: few; DNA: TGTGCCAGCAGCTTAGCCGGGTTCGATACGCAGTATTTT; CDR3: CASSLAGFDTQYF
J: TRBJ2-5; D: TRBD1; V: TRBV6-5; size: many; DNA: TGTGCCAGCAGTTACGGTGGGACAGGGGGGGAGACCCAGTACTTC; CDR3: CASSYGGTGGETQYF
J: TRBJ2-1; D: -; V: TRBV6-1; size: many; DNA: TGTGCCAGCGGCCGGGACAACTCCTACAATGAGCAGTTCTTC; CDR3: CASGRDNSYNEQFF
J: TRBJ1-1; D: -; V: TRBV7-3; size: -; DNA: TGTGCCAGCAGCTTCTACGCAGGGGAGAACACTGAAGCTTTCTTT; CDR3: CASSFYAGENTEAFF
J: TRBJ2-3; D: -; V: TRBV2; size: -; DNA: TGTGCCAGCAGAGATGACACAGATACGCAGTATTTT; CDR3: CASRDDTDTQYF
J: TRBJ2-2; D: -; V: TRBV11-1; size: few; DNA: TGTGCCAGCAGCTTGACAGAATACACCGGGGAGCTGTTTTTT; CDR3: CASSLTEYTGELFF
J: TRBJ2-5; D: TRBD2; V: TRBV6-1; size: -; DNA: TGTGCCAGCAGTGACCCCGGTTCGGGGGGGCAAGAGACCCAGTACTTC; CDR3: CASSDPGSGGQETQYF
J: TRBJ2-3; D: -; V: TRBV12-3/TRBV12-4; size: -; DNA: TGTGCCAGCAGTTTATTCGGGGTCTTCCCAGATACGCAGTATTTT; CDR3: CASSLFGVFPDTQYF
J: TRBJ1-4; D: -; V: TRBV18; size: -; DNA: TGTGCCAGCTCACCCAGGGAGGCTAATGAAAAACTGTTTTTT; CDR3: CASSPREANEKLFF
J: TRBJ2-5; D: TRBD2; V: TRBV5-5; size: -; DNA: TGTGCCAGCAGCTCGTGGGGGGGTGCCAAAGAGACCCAGTACTTC; CDR3: CASSSWGGAKETQYF
J: TRBJ2-1; D: -; V: TRBV27; size: few; DNA: TGTGCCAGCAGTCCCGGGCCCCACAATGAGCAGTTCTTC; CDR3: CASSPGPHNEQFF
J: TRBJ2-1; D: TRBD1; V: TRBV4-1; size: -; DNA: TGCGCCAGCAGCCAGGGACAGTACAATGAGCAGTTCTTC; CDR3: CASSQGQYNEQFF
J: TRBJ1-1; D: TRBD1; V: TRBV7-9; size: few; DNA: TGTGCCAGCAGCTTCACAGGGGGAGCTGAAGCTTTCTTT; CDR3: CASSFTGGAEAFF
J: TRBJ2-5; D: -; V: TRBV20-1; size: -; DNA: TGCAGTCCAAGAAGAGGGGGAGGACAAGAGACCCAGTACTTC; CDR3: CSPRRGGGQETQYF
J: TRBJ2-1; D: -; V: TRBV11-2; size: many; DNA: TGTGCCAGCCTCAGGGGAGGCACCTACAATGAGCAGTTCTTC; CDR3: CASLRGGTYNEQFF
J: TRBJ1-5; D: -; V: TRBV7-2; size: few; DNA: TGTGCCAGCAGCCTGGGGCCGGCCAACAATCAGCCCCAGCATTTT; CDR3: CASSLGPANNQPQHF
J: TRBJ2-7; D: TRBD1; V: TRBV12-3/TRBV12-4; size: few; DNA: TGTGCCAGCAAGAGGGGACAGAGGTACGAGCAGTACTTC; CDR3: CASKRGQRYEQYF
J: TRBJ1-5; D: TRBD1; V: TRBV20-1; size: -; DNA: TGCAGTGCTAGCTTGAGGGGCAGGGGGGACCAGCCCCAGCATTTT; CDR3: CSASLRGRGDQPQHF
J: TRBJ1-4; D: TRBD1; V: TRBV7-9; size: -; DNA: TGTGCCAGCAGCTTATTAGCGACAGGGACTGAAAAACTGTTTTTT; CDR3: CASSLLATGTEKLFF
J: TRBJ2-5; D: TRBD2; V: TRBV7-3; size: -; DNA: TGTGCCAGCAGCTTCGGGGGGGCCCGGGAGACCCAGTACTTC; CDR3: CASSFGGARETQYF
J: TRBJ2-5; D: -; V: TRBV5-1; size: -; DNA: TGCGCCAGCAGCCCACAGGGATCCGGAGAAGAGACCCAGTACTTC; CDR3: CASSPQGSGEETQYF
J: TRBJ2-5; D: -; V: TRBV11-2; size: -; DNA: TGTGCCAGCAGCTTGGAACCGACGGGCGGCCTGGGGAGAAAGACCCAGTACTTC; CDR3: CASSLEPTGGLGRKTQYF
J: TRBJ1-1; D: -; V: TRBV20-1; size: -; DNA: TGCAGTGCTGGGGGGGGGCTCGAAGCTTTCTTT; CDR3: CSAGGGLEAFF
J: TRBJ1-1; D: TRBD1; V: TRBV29-1; size: few; DNA: TGCAGCGTCGGGGGGACAGGGAGATGGAACACTGAAGCTTTCTTT; CDR3: CSVGGTGRWNTEAFF
J: TRBJ2-5; D: -; V: TRBV7-9; size: -; DNA: TGTGCCAGCAGCCCCCCACGGGATTACGAGACCCAGTACTTC; CDR3: CASSPPRDYETQYF
J: TRBJ1-1; D: -; V: TRBV2; size: many; DNA: TGTGCCAGCAGTCAGAACAGGGTAAACACTGAAGCTTTCTTT; CDR3: CASSQNRVNTEAFF
J: TRBJ2-3; D: TRBD1; V: TRBV29-1; size: many; DNA: TGCAGCGTTGTTGGCAGGGGGCTCGCAGATACGCAGTATTTT; CDR3: CSVVGRGLADTQYF
J: TRBJ1-1; D: -; V: TRBV6-5; size: few; DNA: TGTGCCAGCAGTTACTGGGGACTCGGGAGGGACTCTGAAGCTTTCTTT; CDR3: CASSYWGLGRDSEAFF
J: TRBJ1-5; D: TRBD1; V: TRBV6-2/TRBV6-3; size: once; DNA: TGTGCCAGCAGTTACTTGAGGGGGGCAGGGGGAACTGCGGAGCCCCAGCATTTT; CDR3: CASSYLRGAGGTAEPQHF
J: TRBJ2-7; D: -; V: TRBV5-1; size: many; DNA: TGCGCCAGCAGCTTGCGGGACGTCCGAGGGGCCGAGCAGTACTTC; CDR3: CASSLRDVRGAEQYF
J: TRBJ2-3; D: -; V: TRBV5-1; size: -; DNA: TGCGCCAGCAGCTATAATACCGACACAGATACGCAGTATTTT; CDR3: CASSYNTDTDTQYF
J: TRBJ2-1; D: -; V: TRBV3-1; size: few; DNA: TGTGCCAGCAGCCAAGATGAGGCGAGTGCCGCCCGCAATGAGCAGTTCTTC; CDR3: CASSQDEASAARNEQFF
J: TRBJ2-3; D: TRBD1; V: TRBV5-1; size: few; DNA: TGCGCCAGCAGCATCCGGGACAGGCAGTATTTT; CDR3: CASSIRDRQYF
J: TRBJ1-5; D: -; V: TRBV3-1; size: few; DNA: TGTGCCAGCAGCCAATCAGGGGAGCAGCCCCAGCATTTT; CDR3: CASSQSGEQPQHF
J: TRBJ2-6; D: -; V: TRBV3-1; size: few; DNA: TGTGCCAGCAGCCAAGGCGTGACTGGGGCCAACGTCCTGACTTTC; CDR3: CASSQGVTGANVLTF
J: TRBJ2-1; D: -; V: TRBV12-3/TRBV12-4; size: -; DNA: TGTGCCAGCAGTTTAAGGACAGATGAGCAGTTCTTC; CDR3: CASSLRTDEQFF
J: TRBJ2-5; D: -; V: TRBV6-2/TRBV6-3; size: -; DNA: TGTGCCAGCAGTTACGGGGTGGCGGTGGCGGCTCGGGAGACCCAGTACTTC; CDR3: CASSYGVAVAARETQYF
J: TRBJ2-5; D: -; V: TRBV9; size: -; DNA: TGTGCCAGCAGCAAGAGAGGGGGGGCCGGAGAGACCCAGTACTTC; CDR3: CASSKRGGAGETQYF
J: TRBJ1-2; D: -; V: TRBV24-1; size: -; DNA: TGTGCCACCAGTGATCGCGGCGCAGAGAACCCCTATGGCTACACCTTC; CDR3: CATSDRGAENPYGYTF
J: TRBJ1-5; D: TRBD1; V: TRBV12-3/TRBV12-4; size: many; DNA: TGTGCCAGCAGGGGGGGGACAGGGGGCGGGCAGCCCCAGCATTTT; CDR3: CASRGGTGGGQPQHF